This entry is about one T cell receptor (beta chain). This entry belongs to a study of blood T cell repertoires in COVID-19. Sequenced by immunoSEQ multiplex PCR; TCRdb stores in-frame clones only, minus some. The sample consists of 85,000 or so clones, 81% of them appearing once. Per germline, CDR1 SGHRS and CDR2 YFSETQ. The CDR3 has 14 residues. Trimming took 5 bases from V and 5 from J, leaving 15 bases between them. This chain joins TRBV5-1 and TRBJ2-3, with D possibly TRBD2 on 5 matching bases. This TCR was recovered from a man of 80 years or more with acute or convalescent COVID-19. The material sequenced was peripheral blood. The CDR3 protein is CASRFREAGDTQYF. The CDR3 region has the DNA TGCGCCAGCAGATTCCGGGAAGCTGGAGATACGCAGTATTTT.